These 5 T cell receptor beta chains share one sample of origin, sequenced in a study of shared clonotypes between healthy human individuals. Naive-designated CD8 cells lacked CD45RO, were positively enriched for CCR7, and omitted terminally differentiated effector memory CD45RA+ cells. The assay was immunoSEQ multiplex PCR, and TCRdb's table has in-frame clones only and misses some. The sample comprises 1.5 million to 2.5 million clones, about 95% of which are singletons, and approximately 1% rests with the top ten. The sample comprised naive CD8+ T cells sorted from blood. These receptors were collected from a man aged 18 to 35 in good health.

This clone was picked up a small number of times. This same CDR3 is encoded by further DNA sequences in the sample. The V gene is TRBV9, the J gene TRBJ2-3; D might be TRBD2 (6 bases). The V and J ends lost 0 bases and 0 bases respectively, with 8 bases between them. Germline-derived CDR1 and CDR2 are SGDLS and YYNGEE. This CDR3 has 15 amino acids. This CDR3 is CASSVGGASTDTQYF. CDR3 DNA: TGTGCCAGCAGCGTAGGCGGGGCTAGCACAGATACGCAGTATTTT.

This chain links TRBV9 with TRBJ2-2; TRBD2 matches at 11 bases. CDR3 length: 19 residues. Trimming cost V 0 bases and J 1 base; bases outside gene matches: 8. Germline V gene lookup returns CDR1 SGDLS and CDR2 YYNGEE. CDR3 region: CASSVATGGLAVNTGELFF. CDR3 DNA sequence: TGTGCCAGCAGCGTAGCTACGGGGGGACTAGCGGTGAACACCGGGGAGCTGTTTTTT.

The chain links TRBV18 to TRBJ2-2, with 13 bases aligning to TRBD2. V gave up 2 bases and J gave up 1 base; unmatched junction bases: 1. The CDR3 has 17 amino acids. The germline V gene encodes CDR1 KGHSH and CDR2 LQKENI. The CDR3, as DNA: TGTGCCAGCTCACCAGGACTAGCGGGAGAGAACACCGGGGAGCTGTTTTTT. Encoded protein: CASSPGLAGENTGELFF.

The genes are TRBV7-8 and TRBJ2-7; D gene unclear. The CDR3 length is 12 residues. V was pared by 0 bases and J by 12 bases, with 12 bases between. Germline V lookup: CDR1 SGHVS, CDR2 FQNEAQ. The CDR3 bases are TGTGCCAGCAGCTTAGCGCCTGGGAATTGGTACTTC. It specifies CASSLAPGNWYF.

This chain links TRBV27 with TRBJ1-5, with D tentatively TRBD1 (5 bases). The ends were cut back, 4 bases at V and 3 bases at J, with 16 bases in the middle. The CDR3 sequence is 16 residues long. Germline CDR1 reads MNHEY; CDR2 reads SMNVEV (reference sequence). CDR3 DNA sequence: TGTGCCAGCAGTTCCCCATCCAGGGATCCCAATCAGCCCCAGCATTTT. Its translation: CASSSPSRDPNQPQHF.